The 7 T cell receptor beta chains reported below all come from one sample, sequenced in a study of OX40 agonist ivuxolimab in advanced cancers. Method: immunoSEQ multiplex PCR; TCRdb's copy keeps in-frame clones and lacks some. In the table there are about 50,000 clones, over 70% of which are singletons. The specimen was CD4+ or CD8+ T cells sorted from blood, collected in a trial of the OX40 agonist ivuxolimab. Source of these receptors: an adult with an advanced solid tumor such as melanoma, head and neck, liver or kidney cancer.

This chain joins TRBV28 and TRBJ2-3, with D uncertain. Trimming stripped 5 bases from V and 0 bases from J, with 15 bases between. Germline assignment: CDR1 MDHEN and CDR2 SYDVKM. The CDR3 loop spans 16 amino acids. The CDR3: CASSPGAATSTDTQYF. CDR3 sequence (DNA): TGTGCCAGCAGTCCGGGCGCTGCTACTAGCACAGATACGCAGTATTTT.

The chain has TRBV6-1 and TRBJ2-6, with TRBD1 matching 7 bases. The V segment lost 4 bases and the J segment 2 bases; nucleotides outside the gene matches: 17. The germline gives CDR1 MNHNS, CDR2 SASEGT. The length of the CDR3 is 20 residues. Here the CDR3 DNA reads TGTGCCAGCAGTGCTTCTGCCCTTGACAGGGTCTTGGCTGGGGCCAACGTCCTGACTTTC. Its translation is CASSASALDRVLAGANVLTF.

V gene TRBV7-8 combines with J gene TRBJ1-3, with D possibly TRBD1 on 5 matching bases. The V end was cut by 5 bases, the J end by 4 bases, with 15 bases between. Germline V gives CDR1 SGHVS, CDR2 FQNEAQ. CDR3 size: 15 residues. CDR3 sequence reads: CASSDQGFRGNTIYF. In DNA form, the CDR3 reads TGTGCCAGCAGCGATCAGGGTTTTCGAGGAAACACCATATATTTT.

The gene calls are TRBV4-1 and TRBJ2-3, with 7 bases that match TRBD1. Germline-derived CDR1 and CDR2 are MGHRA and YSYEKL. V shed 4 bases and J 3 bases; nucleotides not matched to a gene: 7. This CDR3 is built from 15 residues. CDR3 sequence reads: CASSLDREGTDTQYF. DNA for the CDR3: TGCGCCAGCAGCCTAGACAGGGAAGGTACAGATACGCAGTATTTT.

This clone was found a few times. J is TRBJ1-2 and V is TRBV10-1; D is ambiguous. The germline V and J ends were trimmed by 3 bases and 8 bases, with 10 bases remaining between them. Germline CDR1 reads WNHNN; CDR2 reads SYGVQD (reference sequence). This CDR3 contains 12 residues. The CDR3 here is CASSDRLGGYTF. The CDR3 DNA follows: TGCGCCAGCAGTGACCGATTGGGGGGCTACACCTTC.

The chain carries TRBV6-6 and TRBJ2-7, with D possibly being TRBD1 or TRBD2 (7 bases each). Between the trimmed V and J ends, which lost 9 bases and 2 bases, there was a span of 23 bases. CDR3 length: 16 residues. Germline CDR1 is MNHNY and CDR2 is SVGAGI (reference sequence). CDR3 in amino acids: CASIQTGRGRAYEQYF. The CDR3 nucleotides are TGTGCCAGTATTCAAACGGGGAGGGGGCGAGCCTACGAGCAGTACTTC.

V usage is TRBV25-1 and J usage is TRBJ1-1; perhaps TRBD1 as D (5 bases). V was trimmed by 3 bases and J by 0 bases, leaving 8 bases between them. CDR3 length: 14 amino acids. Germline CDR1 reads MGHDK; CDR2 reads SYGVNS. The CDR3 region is CASSDRQLNTEAFF. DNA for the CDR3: TGTGCCAGCAGTGATCGACAGTTGAACACTGAAGCTTTCTTT.